This T cell receptor beta chain was recorded in a study of cytomegalovirus exposure and HLA in healthy donors. General study results and limits: With further analysis later on, most CMV-associated TCR beta chains appeared HLA-restricted. Per published reports, the classifier diagnosed cytomegalovirus status with high specificity and sensitivity.

PCR was performed using 60 Vbeta and 13 Jbeta primers. Data came from immunoSEQ multiplex PCR; TCRdb stores just in-frame clones and leaves some out. Among 85,000 to 100,000 clones listed, 81% were seen once. Worth noting for this clone: Its antigen is as yet unknown.

All the people who gave samples were healthy bone marrow donors. Germline V gives CDR1 SGHDN, CDR2 FVKESK. V dropped 5 bases and J dropped 4 bases, with 14 bases sitting between them. This CDR3 contains 15 residues. This sequence joins TRBV14 and TRBJ2-2; weak D call: TRBD2 (7 bases). This TCR came from a girl aged 2-10 years in good health and CMV-seropositive. What was sequenced was PBMCs. The CDR3 coding sequence is TGTGCCAGCAGCGTACAGGGAGGGATCACCGGGGAGCTGTTTTTT. The encoded protein is CASSVQGGITGELFF.